What follows describes a single T cell receptor (beta chain). Its antigen is undetermined. The data originate from a study of OX40 agonist ivuxolimab in advanced cancers. At the level of the study: Ivuxolimab, an antibody acting as an agonist of OX40 (CD134), was used to treat patients. Three patients, one with hepatocellular carcinoma and two with cutaneous melanoma, responded partially.

Whole-study findings and limits: Blood T cells, both CD4+ and CD8+, expanded clonally by week 6 at 0.1 to 3.0 mg/kg. Specificity for antigen went undetermined in the expanded peripheral T cells.

Profiled with immunoSEQ multiplex PCR; TCRdb holds only in-frame clones, not every one. The sample has some 80,000 clones, about 82% seen once. CDR1 and CDR2 from the germline V gene are MNHEY and SVGAGI. This CDR3 has 14 residues. V lost 2 bases to trimming and J lost 5 bases, with 13 bases between them. This TCR was recovered from an adult with an advanced solid tumor such as melanoma, head and neck, liver or kidney cancer. This sequence joins TRBV6-5 and TRBJ2-7, with a weak D call TRBD1 (6 bases). Specimen: CD4+ or CD8+ T cells sorted from blood, collected in a trial of the OX40 agonist ivuxolimab. CDR3 coding DNA: TGTGCCAGCAGTTACCGGGCAGGGGTCGACGAGCAGTACTTC. Its protein is CASSYRAGVDEQYF.